The clone carrying this TCR beta chain was seen more than once but under ten times. The target antigen is unknown. Germline lookup yields CDR1 ENHRY and CDR2 SYGVKD. The CDR3 spans 15 residues. Deletions cut 6 bases from V and 4 bases from J, with 16 bases between. The data belong to a study of T cells after yellow fever vaccination. The study's findings and limits: Secondary responses were weaker yet peaked faster, day 5 versus 15. High-abundance clonotypes from the bulk population could contaminate FACS-sorted repertoires. Post-booster samples contained most primary-vaccination clones (approximately 95% CD4, less than 90% CD8).

A process of 5'RACE template switching, which added a universal primer site and UMIs, was used to make TCR cDNA. TCRdb fed the 5' RACE reads into MiXCR, producing one record per CDR3 protein. The sample shows around 310,000 distinct CDR3 sequences, about 9.5% of them seen only once. The source of this sequence is a man younger than 35 who received the YFV17D yellow fever vaccine. The V gene is TRBV10-3, the J gene TRBJ1-3, with a weak D call TRBD1 (5 bases). The input for sequencing was PBMCs, taken on the day of the first yellow fever vaccination. CDR3 coding DNA: TGTGCCATCAGGGGGACCGGCAGCTCGGGAAACACCATATATTTT. Amino acids: CAIRGTGSSGNTIYF.